This T cell receptor beta chain was identified in a study of blood T cells in healthy people across ages. Overall study: Researchers report that template switching captured about one barcoded beta molecule per two T cells.

General study results and limits: Fewer expanded clones and more diversity marked long-lived versus aged donors.

Trimming stripped 4 bases from V and 6 bases from J, with 12 bases between. The germline CDR1 and CDR2 sequences are MGHRA and YSYEKL. This CDR3 spans 14 amino acids. A second about 7 to 12 cycle PCR used barcoded and J-beta primers. Every cDNA molecule bore a tag from a template-switch adaptor containing 12 random nucleotides. MiXCR, run by TCRdb on the 5' RACE reads, gives a single entry per CDR3 protein. This sample has around 990,000 distinct CDR3 sequences; more than 30% occur once, and the top ten carry around 13%. Of note for this clonotype: Its antigen is as yet unknown.

The sample consisted of blood. The chain carries TRBV4-1 and TRBJ2-2; possibly TRBD2 for D (5 bases). The source is a man aged 18 to 35 in good health. The CDR3: CASSRENIAGELFF. DNA for the CDR3: TGCGCCAGCAGCCGGGAGAATATTGCCGGGGAGCTGTTTTTT.